The following is a T cell receptor (beta chain) sequence with its context. The antigen is unknown. Samples were taken several times over chemoradiotherapy. Trimming removed 0 bases from V and 0 bases from J; junction bases left unmatched: 7. This CDR3 has 17 residues. The germline gives CDR1 KGHSH, CDR2 LQKENI. The data belong to a study of chemoradiotherapy in HPV16-positive cancers. In the study overall: Functional T-cell assays on a couple of HPV16-positive patients' cells defined candidate HPV-specific clones and common TCR motifs. General study points: Non-HPV-specific T cells did not expand in tumors during treatment, whereas candidate HPV-specific clones and E7-related motifs did.

Assay: immunoSEQ multiplex PCR; the TCRdb copy retains only in-frame clones and omits some. The sample records about 5,500 clones, about 78% being singletons. The V gene is TRBV18, the J gene TRBJ1-1; 7 positions agree with TRBD1. The receptor's source is a human donor with HPV-associated anogenital cancer. Specimen collection occurred from a patient who underwent chemoradiotherapy. The CDR3 bases are TGTGCCAGCTCACCACCAAGGACAGGAGTCATGAACACTGAAGCTTTCTTT. Translated: CASSPPRTGVMNTEAFF.